One sample yielded the 6 T cell receptor beta chains listed below, sequenced in a study of T cells in Graves' hyperthyroidism and ophthalmopathy. Amplification yielded TCR beta CDR3 regions, with RNA transcripts as the source. The primer set for the first-round RT-PCR of the TCR CDR3 was HTBI. TCRdb re-derived calls from the multiplex PCR reads in MiXCR, one entry per CDR3 protein. The sample includes about 600,000 distinct CDR3 sequences, around 16% of them seen just once. Specimen: blood. Receptors originate from a woman aged 35 to 49 with Graves' ophthalmopathy.

On this clonotype itself: Just one base apart from a much larger clone, this may be a read error. The chain combines TRBV6-9 with TRBJ2-3; D possibly corresponds to TRBD2 (6 bases). V was shortened by 3 bases and J by 4 bases, with 20 bases between the two germline ends. Germline CDR1 MNHGY, CDR2 SVAAGI. The CDR3 totals 17 residues. The CDR3 is CASSYPYSGSSADTQYF. The DNA of the CDR3 is TGTGCCAGCAGTTACCCTTATAGCGGTTCCAGCGCAGATACGCAGTATTTT.

Notes on this clonotype: The germline gene is not matched at one end of the junction; a read error may be the cause. The J gene is TRBJ2-2, the V gene TRBV5-1; 16 bases map to TRBD2. The V gene's germline CDR1 is SGHRS and CDR2 YFSETQ. This CDR3 region has 20 residues. CDR3 DNA sequence: TGTGCCAGCAGCTTGGGGCCGGGACTAGCGGGGGGGCCGGACACCGGGGAGCTGTTTTTT. Its protein is CASSLGPGLAGGPDTGELFF.

The V call is TRBV12-3 or TRBV12-4, the J call TRBJ2-5, with 11 bases fitting TRBD2. With 7 bases clipped from V and 7 bases from J, the junction kept 2 bases outside the gene matches. The CDR3 is 12 residues long. In nucleotides, the CDR3 is TGTGCCAGCAACGGACTAGCGGGGACCCAGTACTTC. Protein: CASNGLAGTQYF.

This clonotype was recorded at least ten times. The V and J genes are TRBV28 and TRBJ1-2, with D uncertain. V lost 3 bases and J lost 4, with 15 bases in between. Germline CDR1 is MDHEN and CDR2 is SYDVKM. CDR3 length: 15 amino acids. The CDR3 sequence is CASSFGYGVGYGYTF. CDR3 bases: TGTGCCAGCAGTTTTGGGTACGGGGTCGGCTATGGCTACACCTTC.

This clonotype appeared a few times. V gene TRBV7-9 combines with J gene TRBJ2-1, with D possibly being TRBD2 (6 bases). V gave up 2 bases and J gave up 2 bases, with 13 bases separating them. CDR3 length: 16 residues. Germline V gene data show CDR1 as SEHNR and CDR2 as FQNEAQ (reference sequence). The CDR3 DNA reads TGTGCCAGCAGCTTATGGGGGGTAACCCCCTACAATGAGCAGTTCTTC. The encoded protein is CASSLWGVTPYNEQFF.

There are many counts of this clonotype. The J gene is TRBJ2-2, the V gene TRBV30; the D gene is possibly TRBD1 (5 bases). V was clipped by 0 bases and J by 5 bases, with 7 bases between them. CDR1 is GTSNPN and CDR2 is SVGIG in the germline V gene (reference sequence). The CDR3 consists of 13 residues. This chain's CDR3 is CAWSVGATGELFF. The CDR3 DNA is TGTGCCTGGAGTGTAGGGGCTACCGGGGAGCTGTTTTTT. Filled out from reference TRBV30 and TRBJ2-2, the complete variable domain reads SQTIHQWPATLVQPVGSPLSLECTVEGTSNPNLYWYRQAAGRGLQLLFYSVGIGQISSEVPQNLSASRPQDRQFILSSKKLLLSDSGFYLCAWSVGATGELFFGEGSRLTVL.